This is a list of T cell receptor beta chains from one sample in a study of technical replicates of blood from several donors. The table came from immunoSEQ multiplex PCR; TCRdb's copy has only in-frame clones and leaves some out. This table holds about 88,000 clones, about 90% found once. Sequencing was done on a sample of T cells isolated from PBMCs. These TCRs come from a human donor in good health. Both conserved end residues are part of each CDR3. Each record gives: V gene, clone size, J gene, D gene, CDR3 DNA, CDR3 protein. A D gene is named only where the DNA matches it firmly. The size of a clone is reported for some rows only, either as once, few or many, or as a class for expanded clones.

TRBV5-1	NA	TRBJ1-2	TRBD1	TGCGCCAGCAGCTTACGGACAGGGGGGGGCTATGGCTACACCTTC	CASSLRTGGGYGYTF
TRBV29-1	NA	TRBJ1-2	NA	TGCAGCGTTGACCACTGGAGTCGGAGAGGCTACACCTTC	CSVDHWSRRGYTF
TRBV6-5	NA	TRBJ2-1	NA	TGTGCCAGCAGTTACGGAGGCTCCTACAATGAGCAGTTCTTC	CASSYGGSYNEQFF
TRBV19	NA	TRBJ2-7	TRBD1	TGTGCCAGTAGTATAGGCCCCGGACAGGGGAGTGAGCAGTACTTC	CASSIGPGQGSEQYF
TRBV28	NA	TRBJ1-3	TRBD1	TGTGCCAGCAGTTTATTGGGACAGGGGTTAAGAGCTGGAAACACCATATATTTT	CASSLLGQGLRAGNTIYF
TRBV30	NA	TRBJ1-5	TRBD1	TGTGCCTGGAGTGCAGCAGGGGGCCAGCCCCAGCATTTT	CAWSAAGGQPQHF
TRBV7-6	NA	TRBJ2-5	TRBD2	TGTGCCAGCAGCGGCTGGGGGGGATTACAAGAGACCCAGTACTTC	CASSGWGGLQETQYF
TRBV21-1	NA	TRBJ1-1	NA	TGTGCCAGTGACGGGGGGAGGACTGAAGCTTTCTTT	CASDGGRTEAFF
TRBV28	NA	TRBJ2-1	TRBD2	TGTGCCAGCAGTTATCCTCTAGCGGGAGCCTACAATGAGCAGTTCTTC	CASSYPLAGAYNEQFF
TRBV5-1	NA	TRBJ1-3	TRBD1	TGCGCCAGCAGCTTGGCGGGACAGGGAATCGGAAACACCATATATTTT	CASSLAGQGIGNTIYF
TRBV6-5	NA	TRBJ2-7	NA	TGTGCCAGCAGTTACTCGAAACGGACTACCTACGAGCAGTACTTC	CASSYSKRTTYEQYF
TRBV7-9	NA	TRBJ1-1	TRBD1	TGTGCCAGCAGACCAAATTGGGTCAGGGGGCAAGAGGAAGCTTTCTTT	CASRPNWVRGQEEAFF
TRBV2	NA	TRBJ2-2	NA	TGTGCCAGCATGAGACAGGAAGCCGGGGAGCTGTTTTTT	CASMRQEAGELFF
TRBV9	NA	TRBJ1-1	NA	TGTGCCAGCAGCTTGCCGGGTGCCACTGAAGCTTTCTTT	CASSLPGATEAFF
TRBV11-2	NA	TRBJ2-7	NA	TGTGCCAGCAGCCCCTTTATTTTGAGGGACTCCTACGAGCAGTACTTC	CASSPFILRDSYEQYF
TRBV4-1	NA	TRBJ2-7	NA	TGCGCCAGCAGCCAAGGGGGGGACGAGGCTAGCTCCTACGAGCAGTACTTC	CASSQGGDEASSYEQYF
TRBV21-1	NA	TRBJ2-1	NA	TGTGCCAGCAGCAAAGCGCGTTCTAGCGGGGGACCCCCGCCCTACAATGAGCAGTTCTTC	CASSKARSSGGPPPYNEQFF
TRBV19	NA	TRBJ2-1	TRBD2	TGTGCCAGTAGTATGAGGTCTAGTGGCGGGAGGGCCAATGAGCAGTTCTTC	CASSMRSSGGRANEQFF
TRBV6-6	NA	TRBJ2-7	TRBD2	TGTGCCAGCAGTAAGCAAGCGGGGGGGCCTTACGAGCAGTACTTC	CASSKQAGGPYEQYF
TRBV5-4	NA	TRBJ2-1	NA	TGTGCCAGCAGCTTTCTGGCGGGGGCTCGCAATGAGCAGTTCTTC	CASSFLAGARNEQFF
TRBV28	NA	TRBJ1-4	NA	TGTGCCAGCAGTTCACTAGCTGAACTGTTTTTT	CASSSLAELFF
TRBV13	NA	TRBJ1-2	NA	TGTGCCAGCAGCCCCATCTCTGGCACATATGGCTACACCTTC	CASSPISGTYGYTF
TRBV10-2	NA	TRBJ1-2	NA	TGCGCCAGCAAGGCGGGGTGGAACTATGGCTACACCTTC	CASKAGWNYGYTF
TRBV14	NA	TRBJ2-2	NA	TGTGCCAGCAGCCAAGTTTTCAGCGGCGAGCTGTTTTTT	CASSQVFSGELFF
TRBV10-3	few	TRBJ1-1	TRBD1	TGTGCCATCAGCCCAGAGTTGGGACAGTGGAACACTGAAGCTTTCTTT	CAISPELGQWNTEAFF
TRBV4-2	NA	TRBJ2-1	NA	TGTGCCAGCCAAGGGGTCGGTAACAATGAGCAGTTCTTC	CASQGVGNNEQFF
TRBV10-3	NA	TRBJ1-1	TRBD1	TGTGCCATCAGTGAGTCGGACAGGGGGACTGAAGCTTTCTTT	CAISESDRGTEAFF
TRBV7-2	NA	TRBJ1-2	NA	TGTGCCAGCAGCTTAGCGGGGGGCTATGGCTACACCTTC	CASSLAGGYGYTF
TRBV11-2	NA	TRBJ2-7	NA	TGTGCCAGCAGCTCCACAGGACAGACCTCCTACGAGCAGTACTTC	CASSSTGQTSYEQYF
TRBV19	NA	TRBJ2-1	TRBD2	TGTGCCAGTAGTATTGTGACTAGCGGACACAATGAGCAGTTCTTC	CASSIVTSGHNEQFF
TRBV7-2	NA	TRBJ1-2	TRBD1	TGTGCCATCCAAGACAGGGTTCCGGCCGGCTACACCTTC	CAIQDRVPAGYTF
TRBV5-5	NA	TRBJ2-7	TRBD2	TGTGCCAGCAGCTCTCTGAGGTCGACTAGCGGAGCTCCCTACGAGCAGTACTTC	CASSSLRSTSGAPYEQYF
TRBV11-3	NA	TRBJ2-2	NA	TGTGCCAGCAGCCCCAGGACCGAGGGCACCGGGGAGCTGTTTTTT	CASSPRTEGTGELFF
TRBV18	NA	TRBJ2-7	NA	TGTGCCAGCTCTCGAAGACAGGTAGTTACCTACGAGCAGTACTTC	CASSRRQVVTYEQYF
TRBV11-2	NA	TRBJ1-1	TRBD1	TGTGCCAGCAGCTTACATACAGGGGGAGGAAGCATGAACACTGAAGCTTTCTTT	CASSLHTGGGSMNTEAFF
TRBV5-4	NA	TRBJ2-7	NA	TGTGCCAGCAGTACAGTTTACGAGCAGTACTTC	CASSTVYEQYF
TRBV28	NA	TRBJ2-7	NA	TGTGCCAGTAGGGAGGCCTACGAGCAGTACTTC	CASREAYEQYF
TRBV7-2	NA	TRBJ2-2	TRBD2	TGTGCCAGCAGATTATTTAGCGGGGCGAACACCGGGGAGCTGTTTTTT	CASRLFSGANTGELFF
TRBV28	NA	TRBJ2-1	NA	TGTGCCAGCAGTTTAGAGAGCCATGAGCAGTTCTTC	CASSLESHEQFF
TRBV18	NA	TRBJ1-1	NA	TGTGCCAGCTCACCGGGTCAGGGCACTGAAGCTTTCTTT	CASSPGQGTEAFF
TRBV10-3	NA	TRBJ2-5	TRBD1	TGTGCCATCACCTCCGGGACAGATCTTCAAGAGACCCAGTACTTC	CAITSGTDLQETQYF
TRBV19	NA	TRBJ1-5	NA	TGTGCCAGTAGTTTGGTGGGTACTAACAATCAGCCCCAGCATTTT	CASSLVGTNNQPQHF
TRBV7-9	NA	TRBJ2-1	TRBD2	TGTGCCAGCAGCCCCCAGACTAGCGGGGGTAGGTACAATGAGCAGTTCTTC	CASSPQTSGGRYNEQFF
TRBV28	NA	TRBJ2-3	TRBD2	TGTGCCAGCACCTCCGGGACTAGCGTGGGGGGGCAGTATTTT	CASTSGTSVGGQYF
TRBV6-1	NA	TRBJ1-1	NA	TGTGCCAGCAGTGCCAGGAGTGGGAGGAACACTGAAGCTTTCTTT	CASSARSGRNTEAFF
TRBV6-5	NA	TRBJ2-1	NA	TGTGCCAGCAGTTACCACGGTCGTTACAATGAGCAGTTCTTC	CASSYHGRYNEQFF
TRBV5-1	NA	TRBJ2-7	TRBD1	TGCGCCAGCAGCCTCGGACAGGGACGAGCCTACGAGCAGTACTTC	CASSLGQGRAYEQYF
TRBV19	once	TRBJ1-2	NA	TGTGCCAGTAGTATTTTCGGACAGTCCTATGGCTACACCTTC	CASSIFGQSYGYTF
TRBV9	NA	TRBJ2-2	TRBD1	TGTGCCAGCAGCGGCACAGGGGGTGGGCTAGTAAACACCGGGGAGCTGTTTTTT	CASSGTGGGLVNTGELFF
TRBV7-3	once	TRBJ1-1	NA	TGTGCCAGCAGCTTACGGGTAACAGACAGAAACACTGAAGCTTTCTTT	CASSLRVTDRNTEAFF
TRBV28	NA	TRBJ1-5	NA	TGTGCCAGCAGTGAACGACAAGTAAATCAGCCCCAGCATTTT	CASSERQVNQPQHF
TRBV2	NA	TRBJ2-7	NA	TGTGCCAGCAGCCTGAGGAAAACCTACGAGCAGTACTTC	CASSLRKTYEQYF
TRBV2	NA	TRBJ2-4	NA	TGTGCCGGACGCTACCAGGGACTAGCCAAAAACATTCAGTACTTC	CAGRYQGLAKNIQYF
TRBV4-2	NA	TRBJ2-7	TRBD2	TGTGCCAGCAGCCCGTCGACGACTTCTCTAGCGGGAGGGGGTTACTACGAGCAGTACTTC	CASSPSTTSLAGGGYYEQYF
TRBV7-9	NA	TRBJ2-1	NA	TGTGCCAGCAGCTTATTGTGGCCCGGGGACAATGAGCAGTTCTTC	CASSLLWPGDNEQFF
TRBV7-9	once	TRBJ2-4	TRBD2	TGTGCCAGCAGCTCCCCCTGGGAGGGCGGGCCCAAAAACATTCAGTACTTC	CASSSPWEGGPKNIQYF
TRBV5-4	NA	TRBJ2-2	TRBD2	TGTGCCAGCAGCGGCGGACTAGCGGGAACCGGGGAGCTGTTTTTT	CASSGGLAGTGELFF